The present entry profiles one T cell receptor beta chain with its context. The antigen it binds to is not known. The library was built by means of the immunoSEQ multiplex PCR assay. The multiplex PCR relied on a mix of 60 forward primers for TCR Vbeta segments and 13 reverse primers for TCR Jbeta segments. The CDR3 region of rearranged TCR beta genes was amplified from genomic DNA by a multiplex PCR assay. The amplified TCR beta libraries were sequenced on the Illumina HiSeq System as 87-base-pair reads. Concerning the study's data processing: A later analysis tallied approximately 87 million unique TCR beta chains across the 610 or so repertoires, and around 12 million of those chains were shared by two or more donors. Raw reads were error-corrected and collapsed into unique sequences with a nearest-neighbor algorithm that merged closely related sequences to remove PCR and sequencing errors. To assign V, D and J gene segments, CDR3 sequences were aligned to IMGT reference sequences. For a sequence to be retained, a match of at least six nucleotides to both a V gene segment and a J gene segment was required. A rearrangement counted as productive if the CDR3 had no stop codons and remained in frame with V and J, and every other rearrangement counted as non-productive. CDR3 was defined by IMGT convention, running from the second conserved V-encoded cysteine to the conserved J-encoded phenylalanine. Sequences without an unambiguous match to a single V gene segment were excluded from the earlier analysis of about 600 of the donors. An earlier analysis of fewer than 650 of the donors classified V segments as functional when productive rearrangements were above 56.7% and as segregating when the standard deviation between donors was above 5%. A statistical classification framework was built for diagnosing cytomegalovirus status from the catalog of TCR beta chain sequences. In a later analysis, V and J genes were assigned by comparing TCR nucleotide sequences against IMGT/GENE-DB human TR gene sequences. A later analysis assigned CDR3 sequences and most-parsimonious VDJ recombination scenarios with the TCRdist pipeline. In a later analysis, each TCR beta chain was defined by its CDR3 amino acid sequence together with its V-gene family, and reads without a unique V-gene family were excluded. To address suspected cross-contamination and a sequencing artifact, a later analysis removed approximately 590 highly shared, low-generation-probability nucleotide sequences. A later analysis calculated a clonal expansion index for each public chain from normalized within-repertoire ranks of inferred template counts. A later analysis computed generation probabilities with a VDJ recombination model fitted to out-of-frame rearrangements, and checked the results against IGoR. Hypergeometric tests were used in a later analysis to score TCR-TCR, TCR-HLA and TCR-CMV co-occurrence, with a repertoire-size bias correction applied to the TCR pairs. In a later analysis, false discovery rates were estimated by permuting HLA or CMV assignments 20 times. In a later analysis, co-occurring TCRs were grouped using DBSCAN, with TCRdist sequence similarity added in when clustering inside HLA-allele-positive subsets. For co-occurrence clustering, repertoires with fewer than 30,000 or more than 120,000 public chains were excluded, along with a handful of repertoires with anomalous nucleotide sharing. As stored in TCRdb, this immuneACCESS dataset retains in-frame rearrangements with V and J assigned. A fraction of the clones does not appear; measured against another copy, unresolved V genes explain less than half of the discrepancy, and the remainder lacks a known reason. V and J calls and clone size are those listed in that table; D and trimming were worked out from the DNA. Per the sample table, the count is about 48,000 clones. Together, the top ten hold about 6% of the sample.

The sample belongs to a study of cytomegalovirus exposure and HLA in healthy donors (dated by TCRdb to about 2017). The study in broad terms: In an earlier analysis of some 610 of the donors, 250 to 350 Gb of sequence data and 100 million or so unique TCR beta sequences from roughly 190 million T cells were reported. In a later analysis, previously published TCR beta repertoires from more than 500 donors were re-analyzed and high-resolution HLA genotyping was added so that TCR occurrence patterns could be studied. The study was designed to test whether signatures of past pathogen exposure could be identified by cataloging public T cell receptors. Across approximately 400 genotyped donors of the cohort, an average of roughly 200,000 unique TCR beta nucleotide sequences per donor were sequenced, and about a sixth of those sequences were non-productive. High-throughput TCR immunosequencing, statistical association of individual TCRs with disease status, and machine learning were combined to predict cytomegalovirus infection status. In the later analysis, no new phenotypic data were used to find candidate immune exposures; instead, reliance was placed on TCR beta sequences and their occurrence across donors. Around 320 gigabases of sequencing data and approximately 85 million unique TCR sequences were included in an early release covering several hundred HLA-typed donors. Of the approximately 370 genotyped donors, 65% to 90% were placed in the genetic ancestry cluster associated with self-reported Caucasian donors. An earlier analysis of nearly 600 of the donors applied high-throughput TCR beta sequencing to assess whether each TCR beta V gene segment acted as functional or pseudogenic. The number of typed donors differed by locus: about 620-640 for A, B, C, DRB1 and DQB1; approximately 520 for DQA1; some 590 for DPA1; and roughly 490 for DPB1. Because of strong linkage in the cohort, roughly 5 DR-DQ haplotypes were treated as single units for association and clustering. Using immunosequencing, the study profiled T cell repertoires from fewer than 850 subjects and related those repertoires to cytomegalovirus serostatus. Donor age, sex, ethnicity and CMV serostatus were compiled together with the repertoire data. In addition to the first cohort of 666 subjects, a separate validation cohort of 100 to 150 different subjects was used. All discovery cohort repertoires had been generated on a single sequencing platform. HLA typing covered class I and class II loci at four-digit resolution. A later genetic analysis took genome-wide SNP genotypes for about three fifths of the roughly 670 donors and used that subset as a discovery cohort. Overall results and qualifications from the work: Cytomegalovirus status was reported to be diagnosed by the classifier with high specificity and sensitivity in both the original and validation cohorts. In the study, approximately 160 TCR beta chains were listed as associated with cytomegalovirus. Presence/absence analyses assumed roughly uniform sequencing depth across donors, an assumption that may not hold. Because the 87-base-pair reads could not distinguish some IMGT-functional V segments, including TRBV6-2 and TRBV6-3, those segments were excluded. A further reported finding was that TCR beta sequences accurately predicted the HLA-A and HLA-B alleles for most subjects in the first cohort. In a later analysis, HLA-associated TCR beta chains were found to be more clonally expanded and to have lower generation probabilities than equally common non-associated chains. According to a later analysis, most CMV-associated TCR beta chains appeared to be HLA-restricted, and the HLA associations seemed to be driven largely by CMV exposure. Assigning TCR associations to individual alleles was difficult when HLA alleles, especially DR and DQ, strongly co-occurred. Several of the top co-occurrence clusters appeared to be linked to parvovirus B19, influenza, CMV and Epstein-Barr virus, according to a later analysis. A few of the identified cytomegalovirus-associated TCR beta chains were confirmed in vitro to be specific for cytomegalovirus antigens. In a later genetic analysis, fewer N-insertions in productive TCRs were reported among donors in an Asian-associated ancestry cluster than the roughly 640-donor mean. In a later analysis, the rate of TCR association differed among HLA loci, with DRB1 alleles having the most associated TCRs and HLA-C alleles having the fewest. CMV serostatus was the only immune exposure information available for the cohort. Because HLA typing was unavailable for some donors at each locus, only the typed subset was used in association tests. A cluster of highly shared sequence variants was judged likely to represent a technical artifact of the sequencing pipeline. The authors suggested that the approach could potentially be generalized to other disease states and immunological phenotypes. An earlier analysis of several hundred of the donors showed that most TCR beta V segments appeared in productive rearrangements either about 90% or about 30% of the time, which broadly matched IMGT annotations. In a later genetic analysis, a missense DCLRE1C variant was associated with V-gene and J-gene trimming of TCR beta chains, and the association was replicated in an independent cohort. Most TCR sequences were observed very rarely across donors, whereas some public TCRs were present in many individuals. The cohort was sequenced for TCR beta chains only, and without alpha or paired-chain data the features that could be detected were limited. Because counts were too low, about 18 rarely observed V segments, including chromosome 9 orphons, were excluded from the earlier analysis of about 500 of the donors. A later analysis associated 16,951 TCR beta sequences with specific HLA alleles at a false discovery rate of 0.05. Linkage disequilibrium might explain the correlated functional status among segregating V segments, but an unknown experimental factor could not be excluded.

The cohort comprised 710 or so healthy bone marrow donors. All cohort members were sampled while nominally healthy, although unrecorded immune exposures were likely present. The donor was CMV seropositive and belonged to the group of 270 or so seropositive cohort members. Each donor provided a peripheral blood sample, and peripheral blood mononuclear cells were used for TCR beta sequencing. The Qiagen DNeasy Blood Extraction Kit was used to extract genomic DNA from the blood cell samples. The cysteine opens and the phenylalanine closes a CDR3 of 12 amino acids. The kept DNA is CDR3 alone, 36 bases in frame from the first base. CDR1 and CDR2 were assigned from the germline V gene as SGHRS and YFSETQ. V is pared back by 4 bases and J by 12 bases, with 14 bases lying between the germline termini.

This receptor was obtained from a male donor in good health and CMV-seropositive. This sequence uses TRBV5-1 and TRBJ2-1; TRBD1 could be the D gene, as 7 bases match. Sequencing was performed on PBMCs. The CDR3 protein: CASSSQGGGQFF. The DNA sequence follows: TGCGCCAGCAGCAGTCAGGGGGGTGGGCAGTTCTTC.